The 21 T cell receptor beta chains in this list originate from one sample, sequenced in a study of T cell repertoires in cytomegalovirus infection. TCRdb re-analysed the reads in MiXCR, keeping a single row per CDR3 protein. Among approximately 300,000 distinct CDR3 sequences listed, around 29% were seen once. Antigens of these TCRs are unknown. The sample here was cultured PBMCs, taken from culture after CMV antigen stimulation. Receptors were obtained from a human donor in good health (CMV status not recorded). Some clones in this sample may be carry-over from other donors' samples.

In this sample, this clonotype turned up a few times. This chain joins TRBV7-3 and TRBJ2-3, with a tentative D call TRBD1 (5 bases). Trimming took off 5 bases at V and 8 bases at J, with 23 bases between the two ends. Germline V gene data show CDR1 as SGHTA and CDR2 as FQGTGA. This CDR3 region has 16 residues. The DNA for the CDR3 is TGTGCCAGCAGCCAAAAGGCAAGAACAGGCATACCTACGCAGTATTTT. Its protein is CASSQKARTGIPTQYF.

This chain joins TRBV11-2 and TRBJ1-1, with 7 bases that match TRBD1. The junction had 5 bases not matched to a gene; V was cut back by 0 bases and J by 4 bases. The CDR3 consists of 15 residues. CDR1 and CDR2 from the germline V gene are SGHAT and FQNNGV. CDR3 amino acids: CASSLEAGGGTEAFF. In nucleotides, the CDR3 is TGTGCCAGCAGCTTAGAGGCAGGGGGAGGCACTGAAGCTTTCTTT.

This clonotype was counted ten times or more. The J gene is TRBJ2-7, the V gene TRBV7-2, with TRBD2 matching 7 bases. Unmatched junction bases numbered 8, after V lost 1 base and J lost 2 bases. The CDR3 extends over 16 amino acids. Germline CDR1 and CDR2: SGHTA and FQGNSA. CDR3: CASSLGPRGTTYEQYF. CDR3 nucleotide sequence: TGTGCCAGCAGCTTAGGTCCACGCGGGACTACCTACGAGCAGTACTTC.

The CDR3 loop is CASSPPGQRGDTQYF. CDR3 DNA: TGTGCCAGCTCACCACCGGGACAGAGGGGAGATACGCAGTATTTT. This chain joins TRBV18 and TRBJ2-3; 7 nucleotides align to TRBD1. CDR1 and CDR2 (germline): KGHSH, LQKENI. This CDR3 comprises 15 residues. Trimming at V came to 0 bases and at J to 5 bases, leaving 5 bases not matched to a gene. The whole variable domain, filled in from reference TRBV18 and TRBJ2-3, reads NAGVMQNPRHLVRRRGQEARLRCSPMKGHSHVYWYRQLPEEGLKFMVYLQKENIIDESGMPKERFSAEFPKEGPSILRIQQVVRGDSAAYFCASSPPGQRGDTQYFGPGTRLTVL.

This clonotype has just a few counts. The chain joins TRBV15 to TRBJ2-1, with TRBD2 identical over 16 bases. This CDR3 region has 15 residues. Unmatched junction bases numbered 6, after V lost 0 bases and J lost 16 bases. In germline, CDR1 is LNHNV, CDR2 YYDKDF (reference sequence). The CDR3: CATSREGLAGGRKFF. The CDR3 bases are TGTGCCACCAGCAGAGAGGGACTAGCGGGGGGGAGGAAATTCTTC. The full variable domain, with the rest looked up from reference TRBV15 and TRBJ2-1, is DAMVIQNPRYQVTQFGKPVTLSCSQTLNHNVMYWYQQKSSQAPKLLFHYYDKDFNNEADTPDNFQSRRPNTSFCFLDIRSPGLGDTAMYLCATSREGLAGGRKFFGPGTRLTVL.

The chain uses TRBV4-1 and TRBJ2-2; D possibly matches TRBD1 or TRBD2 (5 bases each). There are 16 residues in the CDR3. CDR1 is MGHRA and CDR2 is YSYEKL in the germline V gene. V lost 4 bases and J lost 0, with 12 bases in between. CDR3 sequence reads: CASSLIRGANTGELFF. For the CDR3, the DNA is TGCGCCAGCAGCCTCATCCGGGGCGCGAACACCGGGGAGCTGTTTTTT.

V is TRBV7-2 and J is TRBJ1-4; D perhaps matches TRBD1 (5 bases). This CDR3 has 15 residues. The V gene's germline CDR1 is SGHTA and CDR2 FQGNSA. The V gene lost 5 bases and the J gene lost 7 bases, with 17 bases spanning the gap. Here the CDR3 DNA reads TGTGCCAGCAGCCTCTACGCGGGGGGGAGTGAAAAACTGTTTTTT. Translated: CASSLYAGGSEKLFF.

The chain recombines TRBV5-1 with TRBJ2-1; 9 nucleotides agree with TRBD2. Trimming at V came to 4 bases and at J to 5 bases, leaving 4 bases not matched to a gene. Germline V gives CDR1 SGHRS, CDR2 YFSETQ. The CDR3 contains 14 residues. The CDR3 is CASSQTSGHNEQFF. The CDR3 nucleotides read TGCGCCAGCAGCCAGACTAGCGGACACAATGAGCAGTTCTTC. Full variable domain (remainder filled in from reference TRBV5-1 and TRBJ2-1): KAGVTQTPRYLIKTRGQQVTLSCSPISGHRSVSWYQQTPGQGLQFLFEYFSETQRNKGNFPGRFSGRQFSNSRSEMNVSTLELGDSALYLCASSQTSGHNEQFFGPGTRLTVL.

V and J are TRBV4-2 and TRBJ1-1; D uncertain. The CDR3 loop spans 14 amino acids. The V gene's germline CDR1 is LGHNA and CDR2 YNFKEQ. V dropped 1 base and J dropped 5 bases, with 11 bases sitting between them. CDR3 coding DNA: TGTGCCAGCAGCCAAGTTGGCTCGAGGACTGAAGCTTTCTTT. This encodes CASSQVGSRTEAFF.

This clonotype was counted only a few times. The CDR3 sequence is CATSRSGRLDYEQYF. As DNA, the CDR3 is TGTGCCACCTCGAGGTCGGGTCGTCTGGACTACGAGCAGTACTTC. The rearrangement joins TRBV19 to TRBJ2-7; D is undetermined. The V end was cut by 10 bases, the J end by 3 bases, with 22 bases between. CDR1 is LNHDA and CDR2 is SQIVND in the germline V gene (reference sequence). The CDR3 spans 15 residues.

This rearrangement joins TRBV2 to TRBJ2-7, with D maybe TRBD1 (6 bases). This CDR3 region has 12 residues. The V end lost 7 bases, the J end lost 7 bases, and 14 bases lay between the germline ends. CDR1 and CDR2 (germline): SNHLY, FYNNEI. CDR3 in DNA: TGTGCCAGCAAGACAGGTATTTTGGAGCAGTACTTC. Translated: CASKTGILEQYF.

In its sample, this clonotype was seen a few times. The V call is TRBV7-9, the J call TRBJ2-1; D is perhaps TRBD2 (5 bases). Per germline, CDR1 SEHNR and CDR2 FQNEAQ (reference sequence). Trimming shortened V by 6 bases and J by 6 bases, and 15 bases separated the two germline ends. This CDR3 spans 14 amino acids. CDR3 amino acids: CASRPSNPGNEQFF. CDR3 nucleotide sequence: TGTGCCAGCAGACCTAGCAATCCTGGCAATGAGCAGTTCTTC.

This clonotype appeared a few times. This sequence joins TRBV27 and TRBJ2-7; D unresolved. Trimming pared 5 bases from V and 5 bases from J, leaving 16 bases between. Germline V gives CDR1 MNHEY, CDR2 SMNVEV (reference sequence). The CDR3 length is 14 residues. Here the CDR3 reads CASSRPGPLDEQYF. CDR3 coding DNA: TGTGCCAGCAGTAGACCGGGCCCGCTCGACGAGCAGTACTTC.

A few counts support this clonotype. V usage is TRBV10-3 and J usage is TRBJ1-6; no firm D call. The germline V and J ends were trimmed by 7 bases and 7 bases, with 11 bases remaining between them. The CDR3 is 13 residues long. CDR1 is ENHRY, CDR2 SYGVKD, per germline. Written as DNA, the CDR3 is TGTGCCATCACCGGACGGTTCAATTCACCCCTCCACTTT. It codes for CAITGRFNSPLHF.

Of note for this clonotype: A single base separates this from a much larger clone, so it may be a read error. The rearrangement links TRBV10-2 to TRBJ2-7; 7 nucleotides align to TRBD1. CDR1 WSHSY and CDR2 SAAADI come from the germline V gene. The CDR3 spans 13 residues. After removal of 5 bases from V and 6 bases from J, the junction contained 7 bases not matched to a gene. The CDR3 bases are TGCGCCAGCAGTTTGGGACAGTGGACCGAGCAGTACTTC. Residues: CASSLGQWTEQYF.

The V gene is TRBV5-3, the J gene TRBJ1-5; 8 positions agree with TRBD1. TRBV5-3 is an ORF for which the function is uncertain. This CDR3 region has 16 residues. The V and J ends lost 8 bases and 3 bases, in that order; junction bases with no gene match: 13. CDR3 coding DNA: TGTGCCAGCAGCCCAGACAGGGGAACGGACAATCAGCCCCAGCATTTT. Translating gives CASSPDRGTDNQPQHF.

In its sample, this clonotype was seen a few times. The CDR3 DNA reads as TGTGCCAGCACCCGGACAGGGATCGGCAATCAGCCCCAGCATTTT. It encodes CASTRTGIGNQPQHF. The rearrangement links TRBV6-1 to TRBJ1-5, with TRBD1 identical over 8 bases. V shed 7 bases and J 2 bases; nucleotides not matched to a gene: 7. Germline assignment: CDR1 MNHNS and CDR2 SASEGT. CDR3 size: 15 residues.

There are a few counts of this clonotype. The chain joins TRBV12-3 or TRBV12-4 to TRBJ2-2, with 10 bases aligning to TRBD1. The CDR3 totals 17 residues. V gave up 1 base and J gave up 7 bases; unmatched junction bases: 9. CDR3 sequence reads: CASSLDLPGQGFGELFF. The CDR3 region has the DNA TGTGCCAGCAGTTTAGACCTACCGGGACAGGGGTTCGGGGAGCTGTTTTTT.

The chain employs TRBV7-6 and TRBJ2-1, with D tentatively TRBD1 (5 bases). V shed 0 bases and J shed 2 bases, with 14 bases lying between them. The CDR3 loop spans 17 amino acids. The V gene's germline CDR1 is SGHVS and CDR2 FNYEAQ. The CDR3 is CASSLAVGQGAYNEQFF. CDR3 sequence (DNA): TGTGCCAGCAGCTTAGCGGTAGGGCAGGGCGCCTACAATGAGCAGTTCTTC. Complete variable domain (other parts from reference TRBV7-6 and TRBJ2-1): GAGVSQSPRYKVTKRGQDVALRCDPISGHVSLYWYRQALGQGPEFLTYFNYEAQQDKSGLPNDRFSAERPEGSISTLTIQRTEQRDSAMYRCASSLAVGQGAYNEQFFGPGTRLTVL.

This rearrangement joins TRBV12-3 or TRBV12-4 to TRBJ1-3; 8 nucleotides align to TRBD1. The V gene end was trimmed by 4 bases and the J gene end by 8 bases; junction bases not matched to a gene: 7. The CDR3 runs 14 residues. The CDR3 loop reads CASSSDRALDTIYF. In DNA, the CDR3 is TGTGCCAGCAGTTCGGACAGGGCCCTAGACACCATATATTTT.

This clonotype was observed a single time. CDR3 in amino acids: CSARDSRDRGQPQHF. The CDR3 nucleotides read TGCAGTGCTAGAGATAGTAGGGACAGGGGCCAGCCCCAGCATTTT. The chain combines TRBV20-1 with TRBJ1-5, with 10 bases lining up with TRBD1. Per germline, CDR1 DFQATT and CDR2 SNEGSKA (reference sequence). The CDR3 is 15 residues long. V lost 0 bases and J lost 7; bases outside the gene matches: 6.